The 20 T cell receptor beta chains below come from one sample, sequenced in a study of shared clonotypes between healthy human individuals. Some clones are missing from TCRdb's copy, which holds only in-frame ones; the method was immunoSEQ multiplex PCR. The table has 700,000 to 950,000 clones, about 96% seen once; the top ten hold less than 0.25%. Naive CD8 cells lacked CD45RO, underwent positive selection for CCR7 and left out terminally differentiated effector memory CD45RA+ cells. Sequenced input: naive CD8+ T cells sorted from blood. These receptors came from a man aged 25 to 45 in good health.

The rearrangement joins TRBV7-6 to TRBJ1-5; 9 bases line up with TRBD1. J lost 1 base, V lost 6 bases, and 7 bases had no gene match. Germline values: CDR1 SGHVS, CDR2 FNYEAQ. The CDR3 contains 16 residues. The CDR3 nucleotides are TGTGCCAGCAGAAAGGGACAGGGTGGAAGCAATCAGCCCCAGCATTTT. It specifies CASRKGQGGSNQPQHF. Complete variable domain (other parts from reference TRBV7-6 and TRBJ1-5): GAGVSQSPRYKVTKRGQDVALRCDPISGHVSLYWYRQALGQGPEFLTYFNYEAQQDKSGLPNDRFSAERPEGSISTLTIQRTEQRDSAMYRCASRKGQGGSNQPQHFGDGTRLSIL.

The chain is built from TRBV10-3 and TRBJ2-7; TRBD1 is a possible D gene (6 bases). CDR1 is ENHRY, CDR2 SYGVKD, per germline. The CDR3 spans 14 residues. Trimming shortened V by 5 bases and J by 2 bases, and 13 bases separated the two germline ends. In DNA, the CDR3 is TGTGCCATCAGTAGTGAGGACAGAGCCTACGAGCAGTACTTC. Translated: CAISSEDRAYEQYF.

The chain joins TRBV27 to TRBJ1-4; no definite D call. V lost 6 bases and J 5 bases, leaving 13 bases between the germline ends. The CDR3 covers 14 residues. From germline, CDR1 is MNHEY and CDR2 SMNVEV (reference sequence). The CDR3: CASRRGAENEKLFF. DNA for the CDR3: TGTGCCAGCAGACGGGGAGCAGAGAATGAAAAACTGTTTTTT.

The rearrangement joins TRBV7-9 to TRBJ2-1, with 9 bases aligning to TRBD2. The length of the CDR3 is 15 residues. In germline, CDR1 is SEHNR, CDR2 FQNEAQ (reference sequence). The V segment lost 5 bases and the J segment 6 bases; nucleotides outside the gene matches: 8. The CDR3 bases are TGTGCCAGCAGCCCTGGGACTAGCCTACTCAATGAGCAGTTCTTC. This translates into CASSPGTSLLNEQFF.

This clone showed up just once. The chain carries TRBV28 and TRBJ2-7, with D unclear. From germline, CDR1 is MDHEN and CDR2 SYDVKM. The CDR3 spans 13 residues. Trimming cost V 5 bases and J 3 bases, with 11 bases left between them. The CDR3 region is CASSLDTFYEQYF. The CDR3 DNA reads TGTGCCAGCAGTCTCGACACCTTCTACGAGCAGTACTTC.

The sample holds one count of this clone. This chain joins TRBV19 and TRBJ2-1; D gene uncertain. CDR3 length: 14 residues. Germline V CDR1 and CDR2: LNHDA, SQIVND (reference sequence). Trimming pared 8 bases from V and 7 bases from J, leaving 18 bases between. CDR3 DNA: TGTGCCAGTCTTGGGTCCCCCCGGAAAAATGAGCAGTTCTTC. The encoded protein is CASLGSPRKNEQFF.

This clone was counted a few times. CDR3 nucleotides: TGCGCCAGCAGCCCCGGGCGGGGTGAGCAGTTCTTC. It specifies CASSPGRGEQFF. This sequence joins TRBV5-1 and TRBJ2-1, with D possibly TRBD2 on 6 matching bases. The CDR3 spans 12 residues. Germline CDR1 reads SGHRS; CDR2 reads YFSETQ. Trimming took 4 bases from V and 9 from J, leaving 11 bases between them.

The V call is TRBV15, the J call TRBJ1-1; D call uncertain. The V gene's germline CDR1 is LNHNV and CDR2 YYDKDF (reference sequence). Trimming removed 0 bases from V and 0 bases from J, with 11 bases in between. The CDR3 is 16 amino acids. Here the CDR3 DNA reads TGTGCCACCAGCAGAGAGGGCGGTGGGTTGAACACTGAAGCTTTCTTT. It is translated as CATSREGGGLNTEAFF.

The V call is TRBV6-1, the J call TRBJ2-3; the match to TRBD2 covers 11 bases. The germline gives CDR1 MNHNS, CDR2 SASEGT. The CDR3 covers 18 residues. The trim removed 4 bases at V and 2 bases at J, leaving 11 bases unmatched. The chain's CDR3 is CASSGWQTGLAATDTQYF. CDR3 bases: TGTGCCAGCAGTGGGTGGCAGACGGGACTAGCGGCCACAGATACGCAGTATTTT.

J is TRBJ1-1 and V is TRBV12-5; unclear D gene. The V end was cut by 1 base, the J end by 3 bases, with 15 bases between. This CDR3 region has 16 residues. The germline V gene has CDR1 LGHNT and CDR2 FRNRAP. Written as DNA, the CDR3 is TGTGCTAGTGGTTTGGGCCTTACTGGGGTGGACACTGAAGCTTTCTTT. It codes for CASGLGLTGVDTEAFF.

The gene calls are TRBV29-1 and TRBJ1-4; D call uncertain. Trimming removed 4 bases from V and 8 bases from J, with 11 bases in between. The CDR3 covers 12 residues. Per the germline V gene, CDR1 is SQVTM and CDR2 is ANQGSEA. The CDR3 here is CSVVSRGEKLFF. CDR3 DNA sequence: TGCAGCGTTGTGTCGAGAGGGGAAAAACTGTTTTTT.

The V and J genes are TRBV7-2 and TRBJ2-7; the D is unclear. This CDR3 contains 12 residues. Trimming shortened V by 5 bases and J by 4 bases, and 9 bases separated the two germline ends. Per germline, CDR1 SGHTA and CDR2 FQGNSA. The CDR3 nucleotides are TGTGCCAGCAGCCCGACACTATACGAGCAGTACTTC. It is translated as CASSPTLYEQYF.

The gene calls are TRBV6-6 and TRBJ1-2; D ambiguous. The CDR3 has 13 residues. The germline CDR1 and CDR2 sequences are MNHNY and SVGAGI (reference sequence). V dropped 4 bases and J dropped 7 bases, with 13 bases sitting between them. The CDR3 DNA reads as TGTGCCAGCAGTTGGATCAGTGAGGGTGGCTACACCTTC. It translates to CASSWISEGGYTF.

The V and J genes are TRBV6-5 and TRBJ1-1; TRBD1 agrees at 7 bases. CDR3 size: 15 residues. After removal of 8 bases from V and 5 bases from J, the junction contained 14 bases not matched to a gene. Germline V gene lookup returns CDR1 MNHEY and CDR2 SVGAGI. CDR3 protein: CASEGQFNTGTEAFF. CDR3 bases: TGTGCCAGCGAGGGACAGTTCAATACGGGGACTGAAGCTTTCTTT.

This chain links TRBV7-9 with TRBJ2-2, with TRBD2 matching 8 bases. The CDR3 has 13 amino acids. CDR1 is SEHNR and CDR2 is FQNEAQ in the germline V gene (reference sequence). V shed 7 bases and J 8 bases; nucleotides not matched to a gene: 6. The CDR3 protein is CASTHLAGGELFF. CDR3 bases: TGTGCCAGCACCCACTTAGCGGGAGGGGAGCTGTTTTTT.

This chain's CDR3 is CASSRARRYETQYF. For the CDR3, the DNA is TGTGCCAGCAGCCGCGCGCGGAGGTATGAGACCCAGTACTTC. The chain employs TRBV5-6 and TRBJ2-5; possibly TRBD2 for D (5 bases). This CDR3 spans 14 amino acids. The V and J ends lost 4 bases and 5 bases respectively, with 15 bases between them. Germline CDR1 SGHDT, CDR2 YYEEEE.

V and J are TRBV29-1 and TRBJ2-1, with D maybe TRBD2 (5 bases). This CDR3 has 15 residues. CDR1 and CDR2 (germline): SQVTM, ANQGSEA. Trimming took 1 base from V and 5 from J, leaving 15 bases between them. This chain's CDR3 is CSVEALAGKDNEQFF. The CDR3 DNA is TGCAGCGTTGAAGCCCTAGCTGGAAAAGACAATGAGCAGTTCTTC.

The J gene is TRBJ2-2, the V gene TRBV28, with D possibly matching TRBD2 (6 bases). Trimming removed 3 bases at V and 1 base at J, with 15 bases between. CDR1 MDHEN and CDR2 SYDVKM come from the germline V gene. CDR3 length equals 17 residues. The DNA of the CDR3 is TGTGCCAGCAGTTTCCATCCGACTAGGGTGAACACCGGGGAGCTGTTTTTT. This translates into CASSFHPTRVNTGELFF.

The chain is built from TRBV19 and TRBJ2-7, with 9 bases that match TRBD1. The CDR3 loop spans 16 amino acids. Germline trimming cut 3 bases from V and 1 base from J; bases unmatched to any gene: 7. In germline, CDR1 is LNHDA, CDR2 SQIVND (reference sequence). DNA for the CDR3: TGTGCCAGTAGTATTGAGCGGGACAGGGTGTCCTACGAGCAGTACTTC. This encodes CASSIERDRVSYEQYF.

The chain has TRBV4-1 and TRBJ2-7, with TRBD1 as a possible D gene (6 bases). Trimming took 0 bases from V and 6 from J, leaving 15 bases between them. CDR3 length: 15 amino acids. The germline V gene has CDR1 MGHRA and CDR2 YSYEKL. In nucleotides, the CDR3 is TGCGCCAGCAGCCAAGACCCAGGGGTAGGACCCGAGCAGTACTTC. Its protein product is CASSQDPGVGPEQYF.